This paragraph covers one T cell receptor beta chain sequence. The antigen is undetermined. With the Oncomine TCR Beta short-read assay, DNA from cultured CD4+ T cells was sequenced. TCRdb reprocessed the PCR reads with MiXCR, giving one entry per CDR3 protein. The sample carries 28,000 or so distinct CDR3 sequences, 64% recorded once. The data were obtained in a study of vaccination and CD4 T cells after COVID-19. Whole-study context: Culture controls were given either a CEFX pool, an HIV-1 Nef pool, or no peptide.

The CDR3 contains 15 residues. Trimming cost V 1 base and J 8 bases, with 17 bases left between them. Germline V gene data show CDR1 as SGHTA and CDR2 as FQGTGA. Treatment given: roughly ten-day PBMC culture with coronavirus spike peptide pools or control peptides (ViraFEST assay). Regarding the study as a whole: Early timepoints after natural infection were not analyzed in these convalescent patients.

This clonotype originated in a human donor who had recovered from COVID-19. The sequenced material came from CD4+ T cells from blood, cultured in vitro. V gene TRBV7-3 combines with J gene TRBJ1-2; D might be TRBD1 (5 bases). Here the CDR3 reads CASSLNPGPLGGYTF. The CDR3 coding sequence is TGTGCCAGCAGCTTAAACCCAGGGCCCTTGGGGGGCTACACCTTC.